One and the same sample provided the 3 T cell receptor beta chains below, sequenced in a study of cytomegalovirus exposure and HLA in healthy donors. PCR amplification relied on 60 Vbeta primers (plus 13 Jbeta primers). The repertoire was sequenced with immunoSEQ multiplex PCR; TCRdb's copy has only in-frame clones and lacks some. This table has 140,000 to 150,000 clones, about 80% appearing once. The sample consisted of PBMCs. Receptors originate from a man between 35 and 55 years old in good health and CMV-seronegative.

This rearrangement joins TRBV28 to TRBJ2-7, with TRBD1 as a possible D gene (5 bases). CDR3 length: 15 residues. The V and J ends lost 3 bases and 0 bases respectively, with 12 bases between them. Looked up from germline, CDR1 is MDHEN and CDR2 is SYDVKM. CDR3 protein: CASSFGPRDSYEQYF. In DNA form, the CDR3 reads TGTGCCAGCAGTTTTGGGCCCAGGGACTCCTACGAGCAGTACTTC.

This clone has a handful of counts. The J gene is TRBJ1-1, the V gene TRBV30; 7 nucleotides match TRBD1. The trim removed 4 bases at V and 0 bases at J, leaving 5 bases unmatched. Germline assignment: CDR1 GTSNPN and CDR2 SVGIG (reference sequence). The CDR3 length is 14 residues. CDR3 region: CAWTGRGLNTEAFF. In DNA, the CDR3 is TGTGCCTGGACGGGCAGGGGGTTGAACACTGAAGCTTTCTTT.

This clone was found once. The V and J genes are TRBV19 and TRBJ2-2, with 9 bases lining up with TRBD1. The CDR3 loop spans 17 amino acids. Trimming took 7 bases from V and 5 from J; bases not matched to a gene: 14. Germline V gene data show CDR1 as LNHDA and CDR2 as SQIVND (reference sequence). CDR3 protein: CASTHWRRDRVTGELFF. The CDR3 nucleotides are TGTGCCAGTACCCATTGGCGCCGGGACAGGGTTACCGGGGAGCTGTTTTTT.